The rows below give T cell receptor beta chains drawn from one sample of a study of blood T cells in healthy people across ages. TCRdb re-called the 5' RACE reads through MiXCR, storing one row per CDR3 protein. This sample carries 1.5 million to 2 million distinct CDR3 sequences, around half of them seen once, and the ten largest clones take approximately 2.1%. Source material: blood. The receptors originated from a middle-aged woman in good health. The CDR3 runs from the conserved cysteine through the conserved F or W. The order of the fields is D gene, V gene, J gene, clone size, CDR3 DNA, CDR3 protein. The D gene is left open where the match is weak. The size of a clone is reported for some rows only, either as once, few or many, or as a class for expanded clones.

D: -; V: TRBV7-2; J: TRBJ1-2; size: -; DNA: TGTGCCAGCAGGCAGGGGTCCGGGGGCGGCTATGGCTACACCTTC; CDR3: CASRQGSGGGYGYTF
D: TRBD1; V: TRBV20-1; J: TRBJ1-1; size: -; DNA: TGCAGTGCTGGGGGAGCACAGGGGACTGAAGCTTTCTTT; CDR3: CSAGGAQGTEAFF
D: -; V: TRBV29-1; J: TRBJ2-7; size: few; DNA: TGCAGCGTTGAGGAGGGCGGGGTCCCCTACGAGCAGTACTTC; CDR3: CSVEEGGVPYEQYF
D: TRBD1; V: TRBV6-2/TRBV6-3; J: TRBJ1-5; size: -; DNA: TGTGCCAGCAGTTGGGACAGGGAGGGTCATAGCAATCAGCCCCAGCATTTT; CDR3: CASSWDREGHSNQPQHF
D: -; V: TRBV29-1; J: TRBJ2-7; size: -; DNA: TGCAGCGTGAATGAACCGGGACCTTCGATGAGGGACCAGTACTTC; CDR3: CSVNEPGPSMRDQYF
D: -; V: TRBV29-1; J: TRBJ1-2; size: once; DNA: TGCAGCGTGCCGCCCACAGGTGACGATGGCTACACCTTC; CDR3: CSVPPTGDDGYTF
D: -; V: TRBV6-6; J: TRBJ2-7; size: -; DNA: TGTGCCACCCGACAAAACACAGGGAGAGACGAGCAGTACTTC; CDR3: CATRQNTGRDEQYF
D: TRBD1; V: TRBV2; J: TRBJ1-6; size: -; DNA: TGTGCCAGCAACGGACAGGGGGATTCACCCCTCCACTTT; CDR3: CASNGQGDSPLHF
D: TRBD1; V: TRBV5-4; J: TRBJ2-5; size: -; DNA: TGTGCCAGCAGCTACGGGACAGGTCTAGGGGAGACCCAGTACTTC; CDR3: CASSYGTGLGETQYF
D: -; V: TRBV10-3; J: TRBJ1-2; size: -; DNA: TGTGCCATCAGTGACTTCGTTAGTAACTATGGCTACACCTTC; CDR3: CAISDFVSNYGYTF
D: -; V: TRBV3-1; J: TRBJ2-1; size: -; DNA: TGTGCCAGCAGCCAAGAAAGCGTAGCGGCTGAGCAGTTCTTC; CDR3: CASSQESVAAEQFF
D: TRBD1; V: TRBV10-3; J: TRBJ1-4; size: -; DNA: TGTGCCGCTAGTCCGGGACAGAATGAAAAACTGTTTTTT; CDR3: CAASPGQNEKLFF
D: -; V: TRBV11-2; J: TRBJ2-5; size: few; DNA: TGTGCCAGCAGCTTAGAATGGAGGCAACAAGAGACCCAGTACTTC; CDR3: CASSLEWRQQETQYF
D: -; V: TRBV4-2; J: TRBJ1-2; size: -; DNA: TGTGCCAGCAGCCAAGATAGGGAGATTAACTATGGCTACACCTTC; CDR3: CASSQDREINYGYTF
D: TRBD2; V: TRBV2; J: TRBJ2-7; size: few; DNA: TGTGCCAGCCTTGTCCTAGCGGGTTACGAGCAGTACTTC; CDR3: CASLVLAGYEQYF
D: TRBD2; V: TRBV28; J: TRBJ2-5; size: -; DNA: TGTGCCAGCAGGATTGGCGGGGGGCATCGTGAGCAGTACTTC; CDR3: CASRIGGGHREQYF
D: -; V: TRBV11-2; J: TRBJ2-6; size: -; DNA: TGTGCCAGCAGCTCGGGATTGGGGATCTCTGGGGCCAACGTCCTGACTTTC; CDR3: CASSSGLGISGANVLTF
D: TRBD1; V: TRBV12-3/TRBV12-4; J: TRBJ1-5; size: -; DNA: TGTGCCAGCAGTCGGATGGACAGGGGTGCCAATCAGCCCCAGCATTTT; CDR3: CASSRMDRGANQPQHF
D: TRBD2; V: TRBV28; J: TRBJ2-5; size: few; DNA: TGTGCCAGCAGCCCCCGGGAGGGAGCCCAGTACTTC; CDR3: CASSPREGAQYF
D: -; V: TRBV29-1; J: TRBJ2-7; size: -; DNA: TGCAGCGTTAGCCCCGTCCAGGGTCGCAACGAGCAGTACTTC; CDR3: CSVSPVQGRNEQYF
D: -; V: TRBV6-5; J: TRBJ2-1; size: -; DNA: TGTGTCAGCAGCCGGGCTACCACAGGGAATGAGCAGTTCTTC; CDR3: CVSSRATTGNEQFF
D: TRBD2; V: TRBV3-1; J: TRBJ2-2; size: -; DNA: TGTGCCAGCAGCCAAGTGGTTTCGGCGGGGGGGCTCACCGGGGAGCTGTTTTTT; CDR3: CASSQVVSAGGLTGELFF
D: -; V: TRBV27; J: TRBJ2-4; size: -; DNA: TGTGCCAGCAGTGAACAAAACATTCAGTACTTC; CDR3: CASSEQNIQYF
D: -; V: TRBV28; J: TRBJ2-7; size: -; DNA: TGTGCCAGCAGCTCCTTCCCGACCGATGAGCAGTACTTC; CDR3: CASSSFPTDEQYF
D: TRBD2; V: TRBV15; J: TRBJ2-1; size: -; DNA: TGTGCCACTACACGGGGGGGGGACAATGAGCAGTTCTTC; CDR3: CATTRGGDNEQFF
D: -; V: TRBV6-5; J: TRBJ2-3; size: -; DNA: TGTGCCAGCAGTGCACGCCCGGGGCGCACAGATACGCAGTATTTT; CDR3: CASSARPGRTDTQYF
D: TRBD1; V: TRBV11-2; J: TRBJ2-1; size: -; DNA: TGTGCCAGCAGCTTAGGACAGGGGGCCGCAAGTGAGCAGTTCTTC; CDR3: CASSLGQGAASEQFF
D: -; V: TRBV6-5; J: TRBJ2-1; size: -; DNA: TGTGCCAGCAGTTACTCGAGAGCTCACGCAACAATTGGCAATGAGCAGTTCTTC; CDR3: CASSYSRAHATIGNEQFF
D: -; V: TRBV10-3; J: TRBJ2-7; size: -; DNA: TGTGCCATCAAGACGGATTTAAGCTCCTACGAGCAGTACTTC; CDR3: CAIKTDLSSYEQYF
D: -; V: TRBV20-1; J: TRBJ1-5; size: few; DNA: TGCAGTGCTAGAGATCGGGGGACCCAGCCCCAGCATTTT; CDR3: CSARDRGTQPQHF
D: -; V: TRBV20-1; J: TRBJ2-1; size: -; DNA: TGCAGTGCTAGAGATGATGGCAGGAGGGCCGATGAGCAGTTCTTC; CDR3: CSARDDGRRADEQFF
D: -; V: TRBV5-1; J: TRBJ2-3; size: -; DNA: TGCGCCAGCAGCTTGGAATACACAGATACGCAGTATTTT; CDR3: CASSLEYTDTQYF
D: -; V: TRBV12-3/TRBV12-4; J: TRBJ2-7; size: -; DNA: TGTGCCAGCAGCCTCAGATCTCTAGCCGAGCAGTACTTC; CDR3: CASSLRSLAEQYF
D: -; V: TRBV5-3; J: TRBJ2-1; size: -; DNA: TGTGCCAGAAGCTCGCAAACCCAAGGAAGGGAGCAGTTCTTC; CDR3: CARSSQTQGREQFF
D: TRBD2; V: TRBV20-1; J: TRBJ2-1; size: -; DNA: TGCAGTGCGAAACTAGCGGGGGGCCGGGAGCAGTTCTTC; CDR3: CSAKLAGGREQFF
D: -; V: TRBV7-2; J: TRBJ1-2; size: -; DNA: TGTGCCAGCAGCTCGTACAGGGTGGGGAATAGAGGCTACACCTTC; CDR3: CASSSYRVGNRGYTF
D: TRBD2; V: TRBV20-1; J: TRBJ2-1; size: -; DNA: TGCAGTGCTAGAGGAGATAGGACTAGCGCCAGCTCCTACAATGAGCAGTTCTTC; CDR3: CSARGDRTSASSYNEQFF
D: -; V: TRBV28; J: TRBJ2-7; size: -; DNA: TGTGCCAGCAGCCCACCCGGAAGGACCAAAAACGTTCAGTACTTC; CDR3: CASSPPGRTKNVQYF
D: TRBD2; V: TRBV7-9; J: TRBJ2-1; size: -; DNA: TGTGCCAGCAGCTTAGATCTAGCGGGAGGAGGTGAGCAGTTCTTC; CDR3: CASSLDLAGGGEQFF
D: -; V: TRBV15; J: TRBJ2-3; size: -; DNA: TGTGCCACCAGCAGAGTTCCCTACACAGATACGCAGTATTTT; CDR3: CATSRVPYTDTQYF
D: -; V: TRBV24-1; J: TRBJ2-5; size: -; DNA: TGTGCCACCAGTGATTTGCCCAGGGCAGGGTCGGAGACCCAGTACTTC; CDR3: CATSDLPRAGSETQYF
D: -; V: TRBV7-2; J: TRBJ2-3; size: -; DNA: TGTGCCAGCAGCCCCTACTTTAGCACAGATACGCAGTATTTT; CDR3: CASSPYFSTDTQYF
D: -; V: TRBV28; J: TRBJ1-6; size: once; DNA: TGTGCCAGCAGTGGAGACAGCGGTTCACCCCTCCACTTT; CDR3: CASSGDSGSPLHF
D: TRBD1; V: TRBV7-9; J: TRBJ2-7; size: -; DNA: TGTGCCAGCAGCTTAGTGGGCAGGGGGTCCTACGAGCAGTACTTC; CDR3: CASSLVGRGSYEQYF
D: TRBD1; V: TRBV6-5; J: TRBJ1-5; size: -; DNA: TGTGCCAGCAGCTCGGGACAGGGTATTGGTCAGCCCCAGCATTTT; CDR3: CASSSGQGIGQPQHF
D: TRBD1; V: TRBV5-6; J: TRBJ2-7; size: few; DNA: TGTGCCAGCAGCTTGCCGGGACAGATGAGCTCCTACGAGCAGTACTTC; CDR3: CASSLPGQMSSYEQYF
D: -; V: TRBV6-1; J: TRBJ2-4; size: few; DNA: TGTGCCAGCAGTCGCCCCCCGGGGCTCCTAGCCAAAAACATTCAGTACTTC; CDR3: CASSRPPGLLAKNIQYF
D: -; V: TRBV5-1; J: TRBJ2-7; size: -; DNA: TGCGCCAGCAGCGTGGGGGTGGGGATCGAGCAGTACTTC; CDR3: CASSVGVGIEQYF
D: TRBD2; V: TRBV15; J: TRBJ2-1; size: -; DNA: TGTGCCACCAGCAGAGACGGGGGGGGATACGATGAGCAGTTCTTC; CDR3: CATSRDGGGYDEQFF
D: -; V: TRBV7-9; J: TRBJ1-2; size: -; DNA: TGTGCCAGCAGCTTAGGGGAGGGAATGAATGGCTACACCTTC; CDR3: CASSLGEGMNGYTF
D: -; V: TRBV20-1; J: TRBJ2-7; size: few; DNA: TGCAGTGCTAGAGATTTTATCGGGGGCTACGAGCAGTACTTC; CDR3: CSARDFIGGYEQYF
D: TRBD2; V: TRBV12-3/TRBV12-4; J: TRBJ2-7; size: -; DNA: TGTGCCAGCAGCGCGGGGCGGGGGGTCTACGAGCAGTACTTC; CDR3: CASSAGRGVYEQYF
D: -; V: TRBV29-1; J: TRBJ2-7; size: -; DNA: TGCAGCGTTGGCCCAGGGGTGGGCGAGCAGTACTTC; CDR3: CSVGPGVGEQYF
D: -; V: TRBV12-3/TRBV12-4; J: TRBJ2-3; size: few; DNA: TGTGCCAGCAGTTTAAATACGGGTTCAAACACAGATACGCAGTATTTT; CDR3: CASSLNTGSNTDTQYF
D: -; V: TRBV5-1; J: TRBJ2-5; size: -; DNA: TGCGCCAGCAGCACCTCAACGCGTAGATACCAAGAGACCCAGTACTTC; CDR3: CASSTSTRRYQETQYF